This entry describes one T cell receptor beta chain. Its antigen is still unknown. Trimming took off 1 base at V and 0 bases at J, with 13 bases between the two ends. The CDR3 runs to 16 residues. The germline gives CDR1 SGHTA, CDR2 FQGNSA. Amplified TCR beta CDR3 regions derived from RNA transcripts. Carried out on the TCR CDR3, a first-round RT-PCR used the HTBI primer set. TCRdb reprocessed the multiplex PCR reads with MiXCR, giving one entry per CDR3 protein. The data show more than 75,000 distinct CDR3 sequences, roughly 49% seen once. This sample is drawn from a study of T cells in Graves' hyperthyroidism and ophthalmopathy. A patient was excluded if there was uncontrolled infection, other autoimmune disease, pregnancy or lactation. Thyroid ultrasound and orbital computed tomography, with clinical symptoms and serum thyroxine and TRAb, informed diagnoses. Fresh peripheral blood, roughly 9.3 ml, was the source of the PBMCs.

Whole-study findings and limits: Most thyroid clonotypes that were expanded above 0.001 also turned up in blood.

This chain connects TRBV7-2 to TRBJ2-7; D gene ambiguous. Sequencing used blood. This TCR was recovered from a middle-aged woman with Graves' hyperthyroidism. CDR3 in DNA: TGTGCCAGCAGCTTAGTCCCCCAGGTCACCTCCTACGAGCAGTACTTC. Translation: CASSLVPQVTSYEQYF.